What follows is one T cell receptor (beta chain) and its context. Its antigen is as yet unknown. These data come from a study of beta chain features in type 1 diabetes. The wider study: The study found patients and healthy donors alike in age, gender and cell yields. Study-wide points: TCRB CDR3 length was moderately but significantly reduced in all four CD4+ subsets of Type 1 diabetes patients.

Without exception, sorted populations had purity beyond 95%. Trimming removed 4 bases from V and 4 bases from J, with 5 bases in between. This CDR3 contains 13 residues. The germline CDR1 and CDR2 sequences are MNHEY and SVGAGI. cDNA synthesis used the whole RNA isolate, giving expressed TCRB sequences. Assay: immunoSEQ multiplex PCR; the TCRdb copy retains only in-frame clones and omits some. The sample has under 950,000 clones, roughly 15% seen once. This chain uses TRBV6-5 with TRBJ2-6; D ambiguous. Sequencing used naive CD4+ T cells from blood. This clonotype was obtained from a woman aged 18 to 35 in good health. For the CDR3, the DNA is TGTGCCAGCAGTTCAAAGGGGGCCAACGTCCTGACTTTC. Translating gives CASSSKGANVLTF.